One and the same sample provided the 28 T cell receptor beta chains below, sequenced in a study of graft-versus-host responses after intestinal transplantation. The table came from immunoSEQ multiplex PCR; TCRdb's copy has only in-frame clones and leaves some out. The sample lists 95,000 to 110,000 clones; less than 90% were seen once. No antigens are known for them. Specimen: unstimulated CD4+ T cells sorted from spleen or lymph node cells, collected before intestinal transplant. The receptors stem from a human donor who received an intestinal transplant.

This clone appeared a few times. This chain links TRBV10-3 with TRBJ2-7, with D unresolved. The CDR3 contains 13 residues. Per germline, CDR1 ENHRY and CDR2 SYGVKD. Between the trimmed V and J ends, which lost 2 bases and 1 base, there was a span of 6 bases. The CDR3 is CAISETSSYEQYF. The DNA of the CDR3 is TGTGCCATCAGTGAGACCAGTTCCTACGAGCAGTACTTC.

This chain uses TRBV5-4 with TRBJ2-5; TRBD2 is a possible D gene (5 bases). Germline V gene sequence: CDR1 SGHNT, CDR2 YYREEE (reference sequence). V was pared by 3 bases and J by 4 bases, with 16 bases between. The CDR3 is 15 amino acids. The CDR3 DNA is TGTGCCAGCAGCTCGGGTCAGGTTGGAGGAGAGACCCAGTACTTC. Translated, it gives CASSSGQVGGETQYF. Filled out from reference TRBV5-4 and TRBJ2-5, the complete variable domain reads ETGVTQSPTHLIKTRGQQVTLRCSSQSGHNTVSWYQQALGQGPQFIFQYYREEENGRGNFPPRFSGLQFPNYSSELNVNALELDDSALYLCASSSGQVGGETQYFGPGTRLLVL.

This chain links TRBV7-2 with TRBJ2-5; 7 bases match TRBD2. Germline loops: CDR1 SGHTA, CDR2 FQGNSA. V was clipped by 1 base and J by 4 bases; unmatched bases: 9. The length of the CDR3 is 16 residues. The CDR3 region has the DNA TGTGCCAGCAGCTTAGAGTGGCGGGGGTCTCGAGAGACCCAGTACTTC. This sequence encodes CASSLEWRGSRETQYF.

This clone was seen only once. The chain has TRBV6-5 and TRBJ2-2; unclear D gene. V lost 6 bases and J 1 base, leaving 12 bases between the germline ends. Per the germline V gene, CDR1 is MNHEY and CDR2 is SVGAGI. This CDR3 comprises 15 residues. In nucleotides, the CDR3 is TGTGCCAGCAGAAGTCTCCGGCAGAACACCGGGGAGCTGTTTTTT. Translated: CASRSLRQNTGELFF.

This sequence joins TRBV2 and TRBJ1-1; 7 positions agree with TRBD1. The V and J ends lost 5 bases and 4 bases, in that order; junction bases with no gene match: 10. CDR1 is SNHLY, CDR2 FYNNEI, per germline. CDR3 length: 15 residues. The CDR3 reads CASSFTGQATTEAFF. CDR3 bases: TGTGCCAGCAGTTTCACCGGACAGGCGACCACTGAAGCTTTCTTT.

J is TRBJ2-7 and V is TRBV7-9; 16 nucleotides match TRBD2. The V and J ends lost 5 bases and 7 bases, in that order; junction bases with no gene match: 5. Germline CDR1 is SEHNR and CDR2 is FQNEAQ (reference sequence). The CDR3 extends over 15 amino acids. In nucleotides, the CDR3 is TGTGCCAGCAGCATTGGGACTAGCGGGAGGGGAGAGCAGTACTTC. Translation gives CASSIGTSGRGEQYF.

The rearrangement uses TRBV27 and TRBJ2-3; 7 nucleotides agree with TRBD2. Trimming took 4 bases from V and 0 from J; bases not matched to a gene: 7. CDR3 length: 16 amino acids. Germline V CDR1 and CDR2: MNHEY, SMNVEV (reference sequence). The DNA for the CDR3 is TGTGCCAGCAGTTATTTTTGGGGGGGGAGCACAGATACGCAGTATTTT. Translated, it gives CASSYFWGGSTDTQYF.

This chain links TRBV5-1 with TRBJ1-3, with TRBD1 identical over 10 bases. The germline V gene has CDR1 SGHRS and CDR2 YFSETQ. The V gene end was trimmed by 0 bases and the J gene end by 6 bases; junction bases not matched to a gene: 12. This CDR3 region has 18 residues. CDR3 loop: CASSLDRSGTGVENTIYF. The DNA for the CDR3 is TGCGCCAGCAGCTTGGATCGCTCCGGGACAGGGGTCGAAAACACCATATATTTT.

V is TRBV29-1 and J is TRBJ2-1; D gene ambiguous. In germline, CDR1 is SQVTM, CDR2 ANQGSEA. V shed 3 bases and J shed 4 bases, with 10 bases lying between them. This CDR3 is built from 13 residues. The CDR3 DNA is TGCAGCGTTGATAGGAAGAGGTACAATGAGCAGTTCTTC. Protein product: CSVDRKRYNEQFF.

Written as DNA, the CDR3 is TGCGCCAGCAGCTTACGCCCACAGGGGGGTTCTGAAAAACTGTTTTTT. Its protein is CASSLRPQGGSEKLFF. This chain joins TRBV5-1 and TRBJ1-4, with 8 bases that match TRBD1. The CDR3 length is 16 residues. With 2 bases clipped from V and 7 bases from J, the junction kept 10 bases outside the gene matches. CDR1 is SGHRS, CDR2 YFSETQ, per germline.

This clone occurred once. CDR3 sequence: CASSVGGSRTGELFF. CDR3 nucleotides: TGTGCCAGCAGCGTAGGGGGGTCTCGGACCGGGGAGCTGTTTTTT. The gene calls are TRBV7-3 and TRBJ2-2; D possibly matches TRBD1 or TRBD2 (6 bases each). The V gene lost 5 bases and the J gene lost 5 bases, with 15 bases spanning the gap. CDR3 size: 15 residues. CDR1 SGHTA and CDR2 FQGTGA come from the germline V gene.

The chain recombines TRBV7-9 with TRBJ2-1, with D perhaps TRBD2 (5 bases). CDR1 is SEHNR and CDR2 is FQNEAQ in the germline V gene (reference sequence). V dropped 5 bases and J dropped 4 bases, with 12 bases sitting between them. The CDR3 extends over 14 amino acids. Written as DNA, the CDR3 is TGTGCCAGCAGCCTTATACGGGGATACAATGAGCAGTTCTTC. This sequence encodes CASSLIRGYNEQFF.

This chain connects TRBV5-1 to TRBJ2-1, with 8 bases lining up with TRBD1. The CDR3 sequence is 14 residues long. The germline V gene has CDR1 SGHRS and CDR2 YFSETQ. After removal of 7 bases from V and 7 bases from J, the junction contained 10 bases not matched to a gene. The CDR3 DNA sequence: TGCGCCAGCGGTTTGGACAGGGCAGAGAATGAGCAGTTCTTC. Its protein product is CASGLDRAENEQFF.

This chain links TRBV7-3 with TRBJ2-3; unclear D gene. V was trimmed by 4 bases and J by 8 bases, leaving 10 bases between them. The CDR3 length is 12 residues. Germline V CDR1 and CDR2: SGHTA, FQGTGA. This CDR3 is CASSSLAGTQYF. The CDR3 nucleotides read TGTGCCAGCAGCTCCTTGGCTGGTACGCAGTATTTT.

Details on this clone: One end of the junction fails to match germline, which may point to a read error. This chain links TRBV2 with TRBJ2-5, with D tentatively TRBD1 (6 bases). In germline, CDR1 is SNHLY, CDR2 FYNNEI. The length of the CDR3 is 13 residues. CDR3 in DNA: TGTGCCAGCAGTGACAGGGGCCAAGGGACCCAGTACTTC. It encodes CASSDRGQGTQYF.

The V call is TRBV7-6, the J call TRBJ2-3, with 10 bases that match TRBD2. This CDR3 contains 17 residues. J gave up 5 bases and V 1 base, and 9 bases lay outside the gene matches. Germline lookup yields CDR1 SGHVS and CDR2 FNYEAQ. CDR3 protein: CASSLVVLAGDGDTQYF. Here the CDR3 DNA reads TGTGCCAGCAGCTTAGTTGTCCTAGCGGGAGATGGAGATACGCAGTATTTT. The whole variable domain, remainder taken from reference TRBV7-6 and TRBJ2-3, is GAGVSQSPRYKVTKRGQDVALRCDPISGHVSLYWYRQALGQGPEFLTYFNYEAQQDKSGLPNDRFSAERPEGSISTLTIQRTEQRDSAMYRCASSLVVLAGDGDTQYFGPGTRLTVL.

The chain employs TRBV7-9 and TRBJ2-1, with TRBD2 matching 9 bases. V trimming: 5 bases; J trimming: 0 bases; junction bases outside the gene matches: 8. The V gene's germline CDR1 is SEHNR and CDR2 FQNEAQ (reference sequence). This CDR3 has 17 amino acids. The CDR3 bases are TGTGCCAGCAGCCAAGGAGCTAGCGGGATCTCCTACAATGAGCAGTTCTTC. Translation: CASSQGASGISYNEQFF. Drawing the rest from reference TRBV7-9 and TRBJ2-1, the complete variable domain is DTGVSQNPRHKITKRGQNVTFRCDPISEHNRLYWYRQTLGQGPEFLTYFQNEAQLEKSRLLSDRFSAERPKGSFSTLEIQRTEQGDSAMYLCASSQGASGISYNEQFFGPGTRLTVL.

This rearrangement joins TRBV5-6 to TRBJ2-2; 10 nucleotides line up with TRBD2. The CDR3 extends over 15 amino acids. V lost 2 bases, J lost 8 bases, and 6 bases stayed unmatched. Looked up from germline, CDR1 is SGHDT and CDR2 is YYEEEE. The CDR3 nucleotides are TGTGCCAGCAGCTTTGAGCGGGAGGGCCCTGGGGAGCTGTTTTTT. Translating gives CASSFEREGPGELFF.

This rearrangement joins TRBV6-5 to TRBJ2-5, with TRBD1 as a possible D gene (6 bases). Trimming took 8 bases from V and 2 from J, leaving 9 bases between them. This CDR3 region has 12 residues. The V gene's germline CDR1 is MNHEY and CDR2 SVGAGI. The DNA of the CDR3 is TGTGCCAGCGGGGACACGCAAGAGACCCAGTACTTC. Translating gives CASGDTQETQYF.

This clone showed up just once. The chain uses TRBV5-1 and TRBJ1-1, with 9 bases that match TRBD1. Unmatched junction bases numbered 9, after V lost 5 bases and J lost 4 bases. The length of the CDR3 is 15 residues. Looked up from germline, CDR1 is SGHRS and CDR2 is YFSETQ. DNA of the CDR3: TGCGCCAGCAGACCCCTGGACAGGGGTGGCACTGAAGCTTTCTTT. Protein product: CASRPLDRGGTEAFF.

CDR3 coding DNA: TGTGCCACCAGCAAAGTGGGAGCGGGCGAGCAGTACTTC. It codes for CATSKVGAGEQYF. V gene TRBV15 combines with J gene TRBJ2-7; perhaps TRBD2 as D (6 bases). Germline loops: CDR1 LNHNV, CDR2 YYDKDF (reference sequence). The V gene lost 4 bases and the J gene lost 6 bases, with 13 bases spanning the gap. The CDR3 is 13 amino acids.

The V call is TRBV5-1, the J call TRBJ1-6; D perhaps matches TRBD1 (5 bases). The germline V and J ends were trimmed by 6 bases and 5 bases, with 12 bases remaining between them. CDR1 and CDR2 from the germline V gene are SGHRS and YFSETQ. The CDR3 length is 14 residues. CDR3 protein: CASTIDSDNSPLHF. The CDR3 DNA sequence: TGCGCCAGCACAATTGACAGTGATAATTCACCCCTCCACTTT.

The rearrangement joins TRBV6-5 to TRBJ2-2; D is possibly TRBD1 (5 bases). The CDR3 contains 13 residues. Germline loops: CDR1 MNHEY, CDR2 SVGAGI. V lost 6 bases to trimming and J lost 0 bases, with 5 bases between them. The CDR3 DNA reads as TGTGCCAGCAGGACAGCGAACACCGGGGAGCTGTTTTTT. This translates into CASRTANTGELFF.

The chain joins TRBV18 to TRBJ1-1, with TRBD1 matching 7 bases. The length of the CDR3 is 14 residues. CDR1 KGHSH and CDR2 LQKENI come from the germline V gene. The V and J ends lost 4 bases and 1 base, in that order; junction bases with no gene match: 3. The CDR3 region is CASSQGQENTEAFF. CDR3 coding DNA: TGTGCCAGCTCACAAGGACAGGAGAACACTGAAGCTTTCTTT.

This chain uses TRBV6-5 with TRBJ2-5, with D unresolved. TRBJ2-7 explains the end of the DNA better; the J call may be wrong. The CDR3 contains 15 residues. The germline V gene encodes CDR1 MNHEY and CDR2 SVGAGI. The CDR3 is CASSYSPTRPYEQYF. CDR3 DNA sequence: TGTGCCAGCAGTTACTCACCCACCCGGCCCTACGAGCAGTACTTC.

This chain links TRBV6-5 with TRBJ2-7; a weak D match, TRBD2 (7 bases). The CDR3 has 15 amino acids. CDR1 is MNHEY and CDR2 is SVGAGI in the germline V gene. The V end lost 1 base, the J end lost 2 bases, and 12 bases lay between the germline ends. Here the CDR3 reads CASSYLGGGAYEQYF. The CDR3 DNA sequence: TGTGCCAGCAGTTACTTGGGGGGGGGCGCCTACGAGCAGTACTTC.

CDR3 coding DNA: TGTGCCAGCAGTTATGCGGGAGAAGGGACAGATACGCAGTATTTT. Its protein is CASSYAGEGTDTQYF. The rearrangement uses TRBV6-6 and TRBJ2-3; 7 bases match TRBD2. Germline CDR1 and CDR2: MNHNY and SVGAGI (reference sequence). V was pared by 3 bases and J by 3 bases, with 6 bases of the junction left unmatched. This CDR3 is built from 15 residues.

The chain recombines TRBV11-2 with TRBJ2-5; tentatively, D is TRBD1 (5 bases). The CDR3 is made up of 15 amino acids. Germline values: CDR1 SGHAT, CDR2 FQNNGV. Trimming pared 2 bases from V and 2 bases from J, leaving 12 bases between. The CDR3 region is CASSLPPTEQETQYF. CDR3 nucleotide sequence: TGTGCCAGCAGCTTACCCCCGACAGAACAAGAGACCCAGTACTTC.